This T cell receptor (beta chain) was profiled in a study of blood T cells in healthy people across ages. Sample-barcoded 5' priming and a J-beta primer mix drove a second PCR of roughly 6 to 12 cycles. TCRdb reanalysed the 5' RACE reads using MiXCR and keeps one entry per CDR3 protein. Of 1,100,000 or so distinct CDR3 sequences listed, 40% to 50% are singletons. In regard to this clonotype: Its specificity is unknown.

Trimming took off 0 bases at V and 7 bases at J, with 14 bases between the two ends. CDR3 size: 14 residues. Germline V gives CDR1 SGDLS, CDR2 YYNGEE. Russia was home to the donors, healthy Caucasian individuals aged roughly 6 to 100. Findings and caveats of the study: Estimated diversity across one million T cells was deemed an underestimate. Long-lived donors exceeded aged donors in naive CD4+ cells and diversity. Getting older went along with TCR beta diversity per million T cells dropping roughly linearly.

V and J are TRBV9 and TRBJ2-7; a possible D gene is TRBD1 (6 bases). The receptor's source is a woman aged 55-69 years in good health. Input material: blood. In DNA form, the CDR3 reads TGTGCCAGCAGCGTAGCCCGACAGGACCATGAGCAGTACTTC. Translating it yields CASSVARQDHEQYF.